The sequence of this TCR beta chain was determined in a study of shared clonotypes between healthy human individuals. CD45RO-negative cells were positively selected for CCR7, leaving out terminally differentiated effector memory CD45RA+ cells. Germline lookup yields CDR1 LNHDA and CDR2 SQIVND (reference sequence). The CDR3 consists of 14 residues. Between the trimmed V and J ends, which lost 5 bases and 4 bases, there was a span of 13 bases. Method: immunoSEQ multiplex PCR; TCRdb's copy keeps in-frame clones and lacks some. The sample has about 2.2 million clones, roughly 95% seen once. The sequence came from a man aged 18 to 29 in good health. Some clones in this sample may be carry-over from other donors' samples. Sample: naive CD8+ T cells from PBMCs. This sequence joins TRBV19 and TRBJ2-3, with D perhaps matching TRBD2 (5 bases). The CDR3 loop is CASSSAGRADTQYF. CDR3 bases: TGTGCCAGTAGTTCTGCGGGTAGGGCAGATACGCAGTATTTT.